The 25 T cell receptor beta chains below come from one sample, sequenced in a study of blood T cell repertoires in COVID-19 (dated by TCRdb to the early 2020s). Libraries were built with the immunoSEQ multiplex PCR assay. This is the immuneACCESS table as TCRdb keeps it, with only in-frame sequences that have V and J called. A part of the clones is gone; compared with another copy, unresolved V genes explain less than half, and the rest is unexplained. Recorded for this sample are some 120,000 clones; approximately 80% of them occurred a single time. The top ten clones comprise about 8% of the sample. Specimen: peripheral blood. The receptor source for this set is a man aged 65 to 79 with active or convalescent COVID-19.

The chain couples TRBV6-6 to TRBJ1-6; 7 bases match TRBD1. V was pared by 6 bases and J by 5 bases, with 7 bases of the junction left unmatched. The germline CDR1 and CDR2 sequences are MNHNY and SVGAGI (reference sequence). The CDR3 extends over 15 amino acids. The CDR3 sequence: CASSPAGGNNSPLHF. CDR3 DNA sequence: TGTGCCAGCAGCCCCGCAGGGGGGAATAATTCACCCCTCCACTTT.

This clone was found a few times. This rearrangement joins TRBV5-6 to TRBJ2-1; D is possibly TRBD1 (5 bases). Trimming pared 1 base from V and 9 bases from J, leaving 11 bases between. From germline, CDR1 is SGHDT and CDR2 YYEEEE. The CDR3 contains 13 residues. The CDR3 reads CASSLPQGSEQFF. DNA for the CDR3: TGTGCCAGCAGCTTGCCCCAGGGTAGTGAGCAGTTCTTC.

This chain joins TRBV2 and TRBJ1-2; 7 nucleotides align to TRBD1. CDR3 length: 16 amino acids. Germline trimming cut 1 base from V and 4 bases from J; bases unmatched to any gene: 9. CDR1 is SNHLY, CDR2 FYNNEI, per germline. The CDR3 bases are TGTGCCAGCAGTGAAGGCGAGGGGAACAGGGGCTATGGCTACACCTTC. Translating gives CASSEGEGNRGYGYTF.

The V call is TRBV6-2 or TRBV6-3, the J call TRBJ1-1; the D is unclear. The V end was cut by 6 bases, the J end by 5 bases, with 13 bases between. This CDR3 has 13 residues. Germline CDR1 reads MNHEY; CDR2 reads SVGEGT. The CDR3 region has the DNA TGTGCCAGCAGCTGGACTGAGGTGACTGAAGCTTTCTTT. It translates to CASSWTEVTEAFF.

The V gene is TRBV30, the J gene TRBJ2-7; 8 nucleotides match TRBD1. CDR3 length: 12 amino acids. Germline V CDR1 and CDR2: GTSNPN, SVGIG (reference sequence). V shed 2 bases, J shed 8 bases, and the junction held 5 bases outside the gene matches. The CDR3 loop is CAWSKNRGKQYF. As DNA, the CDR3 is TGTGCCTGGAGTAAAAACAGGGGGAAGCAGTACTTC.

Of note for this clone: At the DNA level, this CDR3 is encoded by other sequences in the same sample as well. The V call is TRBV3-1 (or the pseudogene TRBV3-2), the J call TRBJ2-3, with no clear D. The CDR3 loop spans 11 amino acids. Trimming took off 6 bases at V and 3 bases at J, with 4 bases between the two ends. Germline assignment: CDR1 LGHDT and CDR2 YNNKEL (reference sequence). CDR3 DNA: TGTGCCAGCAGTCTGACAGATACGCAGTATTTT. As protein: CASSLTDTQYF.

The chain's CDR3 is CSVIMNTEAFF. The CDR3 DNA is TGCAGCGTCATCATGAACACTGAAGCTTTCTTT. The J gene is TRBJ1-1, the V gene TRBV29-1; D is unclear. V was clipped by 6 bases and J by 0 bases, with 5 bases between them. Germline V CDR1 and CDR2: SQVTM, ANQGSEA. There are 11 residues in the CDR3.

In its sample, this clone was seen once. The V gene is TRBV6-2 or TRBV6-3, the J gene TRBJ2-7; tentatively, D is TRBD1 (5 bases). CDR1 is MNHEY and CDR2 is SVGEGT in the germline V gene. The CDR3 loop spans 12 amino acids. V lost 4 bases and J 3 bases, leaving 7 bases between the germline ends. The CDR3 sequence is CASSLGHYEQYF. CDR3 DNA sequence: TGTGCCAGCAGTTTGGGGCACTACGAGCAGTACTTC.

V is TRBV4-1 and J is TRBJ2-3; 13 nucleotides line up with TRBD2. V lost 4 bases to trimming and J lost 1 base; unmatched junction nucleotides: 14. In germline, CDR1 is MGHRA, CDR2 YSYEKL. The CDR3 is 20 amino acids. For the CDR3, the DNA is TGCGCCAGCAGCCGGGGCGATACTAGCGGGGGGGCCACAGGCACAGATACGCAGTATTTT. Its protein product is CASSRGDTSGGATGTDTQYF.

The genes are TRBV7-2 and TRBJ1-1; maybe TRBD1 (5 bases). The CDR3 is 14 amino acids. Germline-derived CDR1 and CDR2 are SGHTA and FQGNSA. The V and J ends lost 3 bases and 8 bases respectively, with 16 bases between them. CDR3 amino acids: CASSFSIQTAEAFF. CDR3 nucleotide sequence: TGTGCCAGCAGCTTCTCGATTCAGACAGCCGAAGCTTTCTTT.

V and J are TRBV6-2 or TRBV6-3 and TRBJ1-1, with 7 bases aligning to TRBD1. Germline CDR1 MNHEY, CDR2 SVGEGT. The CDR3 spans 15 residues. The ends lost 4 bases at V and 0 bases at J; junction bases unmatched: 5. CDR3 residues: CASSSGQFLNTEAFF. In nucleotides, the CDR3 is TGTGCCAGCAGTTCGGGACAGTTTTTGAACACTGAAGCTTTCTTT.

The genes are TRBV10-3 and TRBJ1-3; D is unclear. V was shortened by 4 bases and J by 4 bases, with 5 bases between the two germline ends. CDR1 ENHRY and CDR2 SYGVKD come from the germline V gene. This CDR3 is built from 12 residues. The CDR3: CAISGRGNTIYF. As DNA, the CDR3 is TGTGCCATCAGTGGCAGGGGAAACACCATATATTTT.

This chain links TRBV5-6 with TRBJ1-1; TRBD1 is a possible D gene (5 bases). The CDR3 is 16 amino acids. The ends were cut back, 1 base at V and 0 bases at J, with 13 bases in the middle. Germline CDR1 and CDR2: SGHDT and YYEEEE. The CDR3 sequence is CASSLQGQVMNTEAFF. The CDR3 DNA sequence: TGTGCCAGCAGCTTGCAGGGCCAGGTAATGAACACTGAAGCTTTCTTT.

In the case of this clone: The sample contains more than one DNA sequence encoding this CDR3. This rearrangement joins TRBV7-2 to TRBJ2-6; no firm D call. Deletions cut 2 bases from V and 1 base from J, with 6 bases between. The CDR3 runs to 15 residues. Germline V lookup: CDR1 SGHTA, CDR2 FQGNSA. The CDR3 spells CASSLSGSGANVLTF. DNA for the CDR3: TGTGCCAGCAGCTTATCGGGTTCTGGGGCCAACGTCCTGACTTTC.

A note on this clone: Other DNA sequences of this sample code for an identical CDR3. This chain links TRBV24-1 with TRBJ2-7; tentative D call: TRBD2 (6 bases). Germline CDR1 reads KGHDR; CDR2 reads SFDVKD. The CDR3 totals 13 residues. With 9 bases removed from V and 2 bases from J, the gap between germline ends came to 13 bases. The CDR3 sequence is CATGGTLTYEQYF. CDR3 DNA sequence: TGTGCCACCGGGGGGACGCTCACCTACGAGCAGTACTTC.

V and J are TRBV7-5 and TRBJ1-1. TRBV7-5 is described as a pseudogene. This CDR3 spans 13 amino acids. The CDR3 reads CVRSVGVNTEAFF. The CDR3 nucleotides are TGTGTCAGAAGCGTCGGTGTGAACACTGAAGCTTTCTTT.

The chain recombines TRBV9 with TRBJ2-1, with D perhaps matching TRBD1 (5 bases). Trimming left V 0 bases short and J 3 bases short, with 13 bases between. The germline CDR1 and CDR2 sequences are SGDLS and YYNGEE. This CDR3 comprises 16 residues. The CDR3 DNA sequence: TGTGCCAGCAGCGTAGCCGATGGAACAGGCTACAATGAGCAGTTCTTC. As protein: CASSVADGTGYNEQFF.

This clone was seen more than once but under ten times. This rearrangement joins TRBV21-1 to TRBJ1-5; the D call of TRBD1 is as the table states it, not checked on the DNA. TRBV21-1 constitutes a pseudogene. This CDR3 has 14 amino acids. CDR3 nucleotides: TGTGCCAGCAGCAAAAAGGGGGATAATCAGCCCCAGCATTTT. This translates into CASSKKGDNQPQHF.

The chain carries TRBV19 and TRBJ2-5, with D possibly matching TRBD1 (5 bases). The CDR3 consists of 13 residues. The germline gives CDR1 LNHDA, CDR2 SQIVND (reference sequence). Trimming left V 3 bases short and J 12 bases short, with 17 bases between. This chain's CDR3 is CASSITAGQAKYF. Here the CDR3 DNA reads TGTGCCAGTAGTATTACGGCCGGACAAGCGAAGTACTTC.

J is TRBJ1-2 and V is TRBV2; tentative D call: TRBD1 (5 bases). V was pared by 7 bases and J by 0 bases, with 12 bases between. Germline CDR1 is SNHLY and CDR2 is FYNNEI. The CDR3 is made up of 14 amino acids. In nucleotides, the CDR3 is TGTGCCAGCATGCTAGACAGAGCTAACTATGGCTACACCTTC. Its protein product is CASMLDRANYGYTF.

For the CDR3, the DNA is TGTGCCTGGATCGCGGGGGAAAACCGTGCGGATACGCAGTATTTT. Its protein product is CAWIAGENRADTQYF. The chain is built from TRBV30 and TRBJ2-3, with 7 bases aligning to TRBD2. CDR3 length: 15 residues. The J segment lost 6 bases and the V segment lost 4 bases, leaving 13 bases of the junction unmatched. The germline CDR1 and CDR2 sequences are GTSNPN and SVGIG (reference sequence).

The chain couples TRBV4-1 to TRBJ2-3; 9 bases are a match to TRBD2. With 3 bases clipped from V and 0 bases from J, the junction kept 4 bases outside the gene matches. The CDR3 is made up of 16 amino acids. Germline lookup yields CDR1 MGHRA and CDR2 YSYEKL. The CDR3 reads CASSHVTSGSTDTQYF. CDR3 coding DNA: TGCGCCAGCAGCCACGTTACTAGCGGGAGCACAGATACGCAGTATTTT.

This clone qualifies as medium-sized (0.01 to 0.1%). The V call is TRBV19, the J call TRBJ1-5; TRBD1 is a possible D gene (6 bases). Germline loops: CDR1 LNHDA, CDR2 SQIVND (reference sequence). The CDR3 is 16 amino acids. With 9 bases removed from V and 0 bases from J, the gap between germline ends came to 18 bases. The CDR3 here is CARQRRGPYSNQPQHF. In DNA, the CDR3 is TGTGCCAGACAACGCAGGGGTCCTTATAGCAATCAGCCCCAGCATTTT.

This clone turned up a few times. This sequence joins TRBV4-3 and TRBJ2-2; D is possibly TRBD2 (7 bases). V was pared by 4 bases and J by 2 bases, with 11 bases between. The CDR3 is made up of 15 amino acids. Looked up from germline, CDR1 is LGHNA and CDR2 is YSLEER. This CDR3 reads CASSRGGSNTGELFF. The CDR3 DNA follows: TGCGCCAGCAGCCGCGGGGGCTCTAACACCGGGGAGCTGTTTTTT.

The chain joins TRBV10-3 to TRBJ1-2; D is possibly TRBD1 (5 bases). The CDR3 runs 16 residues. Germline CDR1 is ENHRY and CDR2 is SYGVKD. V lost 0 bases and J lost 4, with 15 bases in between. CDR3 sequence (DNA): TGTGCCATCAGTGAGTCCGACAGAGCACCTTCCTATGGCTACACCTTC. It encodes CAISESDRAPSYGYTF.